The T cell receptor (beta chain) under discussion was sequenced for a study of cytomegalovirus exposure and HLA in healthy donors. This clone was detected a few times. Primers for the PCR totalled 60 Vbeta and 13 Jbeta. How the authors handled the data: Among the unique TCR beta chains that a later analysis counted, about 86 million in all, some 10 million were shared. Sequencing was performed with immunoSEQ multiplex PCR; in TCRdb, only in-frame clones are kept and a portion is missing. V, J and clone size derive from that table, while D and trimming were established from the DNA sequence. Of about 94,000 clones detected, approximately 79% appear once; the ten largest clones hold 3.8%. Among the donors, all were healthy bone marrow donors. The CDR3 contains 16 residues. V shed 3 bases, J shed 0 bases, and the junction held 5 bases outside the gene matches. Germline assignment: CDR1 SGHDT and CDR2 YYEEEE.

This receptor was obtained from a woman aged 40-49 years in good health and CMV-seronegative. Sequencing was done on a sample of PBMCs. The chain links TRBV5-6 to TRBJ2-2; 7 bases are shared with TRBD1. CDR3 residues: CASSSTDRANTGELFF. The CDR3, as DNA: TGTGCCAGCAGCTCGACTGACAGGGCGAACACCGGGGAGCTGTTTTTT.